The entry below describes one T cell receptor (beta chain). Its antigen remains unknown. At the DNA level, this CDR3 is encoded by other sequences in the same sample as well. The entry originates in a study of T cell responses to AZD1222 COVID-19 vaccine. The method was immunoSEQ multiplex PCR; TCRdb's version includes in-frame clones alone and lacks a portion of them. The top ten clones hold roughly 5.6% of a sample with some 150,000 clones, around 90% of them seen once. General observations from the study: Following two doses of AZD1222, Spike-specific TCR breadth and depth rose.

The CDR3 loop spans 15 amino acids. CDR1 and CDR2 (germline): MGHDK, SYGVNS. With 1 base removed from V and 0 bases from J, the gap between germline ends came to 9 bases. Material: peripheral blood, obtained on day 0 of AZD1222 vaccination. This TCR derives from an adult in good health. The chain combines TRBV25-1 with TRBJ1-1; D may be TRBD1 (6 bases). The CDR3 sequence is CASSESRTVNTEAFF. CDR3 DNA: TGTGCCAGCAGTGAATCTCGGACAGTGAACACTGAAGCTTTCTTT.